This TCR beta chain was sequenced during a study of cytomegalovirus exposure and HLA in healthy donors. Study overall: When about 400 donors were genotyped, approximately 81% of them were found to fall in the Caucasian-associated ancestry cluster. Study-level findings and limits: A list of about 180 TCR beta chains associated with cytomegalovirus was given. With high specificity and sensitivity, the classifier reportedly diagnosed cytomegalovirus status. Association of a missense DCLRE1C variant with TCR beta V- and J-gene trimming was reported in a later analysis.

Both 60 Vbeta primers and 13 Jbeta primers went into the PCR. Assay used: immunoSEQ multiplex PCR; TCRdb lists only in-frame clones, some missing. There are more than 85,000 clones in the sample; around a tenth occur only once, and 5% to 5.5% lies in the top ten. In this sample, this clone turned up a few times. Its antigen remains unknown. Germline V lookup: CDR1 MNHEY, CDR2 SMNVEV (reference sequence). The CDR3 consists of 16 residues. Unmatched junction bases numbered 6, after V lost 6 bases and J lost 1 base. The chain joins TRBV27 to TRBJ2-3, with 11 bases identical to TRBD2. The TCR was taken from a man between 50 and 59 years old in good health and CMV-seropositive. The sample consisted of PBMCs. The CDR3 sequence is CASSALLAGGTDTQYF. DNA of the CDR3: TGTGCCAGCAGCGCCCTACTAGCGGGGGGCACAGATACGCAGTATTTT.